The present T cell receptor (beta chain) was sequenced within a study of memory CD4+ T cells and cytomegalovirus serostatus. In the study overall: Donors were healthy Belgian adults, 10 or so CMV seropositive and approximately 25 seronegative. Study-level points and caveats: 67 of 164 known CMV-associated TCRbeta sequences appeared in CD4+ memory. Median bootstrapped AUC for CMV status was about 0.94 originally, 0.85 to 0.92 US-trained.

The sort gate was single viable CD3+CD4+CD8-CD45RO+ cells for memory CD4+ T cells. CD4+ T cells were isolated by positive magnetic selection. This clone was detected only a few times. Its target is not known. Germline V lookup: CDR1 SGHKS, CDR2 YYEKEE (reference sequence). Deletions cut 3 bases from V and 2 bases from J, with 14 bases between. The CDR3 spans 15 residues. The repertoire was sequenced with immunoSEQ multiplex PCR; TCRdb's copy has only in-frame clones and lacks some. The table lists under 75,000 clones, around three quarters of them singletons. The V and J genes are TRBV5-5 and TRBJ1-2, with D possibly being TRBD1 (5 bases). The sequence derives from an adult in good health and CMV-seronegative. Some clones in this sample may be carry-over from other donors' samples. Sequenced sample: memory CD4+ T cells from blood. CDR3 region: CASSSLMTANYGYTF. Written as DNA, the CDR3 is TGTGCCAGCAGCTCTCTCATGACAGCCAACTATGGCTACACCTTC.